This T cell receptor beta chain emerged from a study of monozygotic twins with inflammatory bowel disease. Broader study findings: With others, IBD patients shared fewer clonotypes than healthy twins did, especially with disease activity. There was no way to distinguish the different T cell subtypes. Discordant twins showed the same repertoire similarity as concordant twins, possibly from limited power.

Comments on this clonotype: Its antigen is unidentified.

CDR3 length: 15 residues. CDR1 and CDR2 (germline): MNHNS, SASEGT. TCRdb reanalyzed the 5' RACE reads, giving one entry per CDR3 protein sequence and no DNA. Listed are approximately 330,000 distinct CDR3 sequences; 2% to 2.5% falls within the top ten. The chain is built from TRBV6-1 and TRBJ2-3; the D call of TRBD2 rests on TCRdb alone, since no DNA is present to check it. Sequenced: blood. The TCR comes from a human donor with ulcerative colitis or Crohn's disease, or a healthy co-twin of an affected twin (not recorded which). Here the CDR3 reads CATGPLAGGFHTQYF.